The subject of this entry is one T cell receptor (beta chain). Its antigen is currently unknown. The data originate from a study of Ad26.COV2.S vaccination and SARS-CoV-2 variants. General observations from the study: Spike-specific TCR breadth in vaccine recipients exceeded that seen in placebo recipients. After vaccination, substantial breadth of spike-specific CD8+ and CD4+ responses was reported.

Germline loops: CDR1 LGHDT, CDR2 YNNKEL (reference sequence). The CDR3 consists of 14 residues. The V and J ends lost 3 bases and 1 base respectively, with 9 bases between them. The protocol was immunoSEQ multiplex PCR, while the TCRdb copy is restricted to in-frame clones and leaves out a portion. The sample consists of 360,000 or so clones, roughly 90% of them appearing once. As to treatment: 15 to 20 received Ad26.COV2.S at low or high dose, single or two shots; a few received placebo; per-sample allocation not given. Each sample was drawn 63 days after the first injection (of vaccine or placebo).

The material sequenced was peripheral blood, taken in a trial of Ad26.COV2.S vaccine versus placebo. The chain has TRBV3-1 (or the pseudogene TRBV3-2) and TRBJ2-5; unclear D gene. This sequence was found in a person aged 18-65 years who received the Ad26.COV2.S COVID-19 vaccine or a placebo. As DNA, the CDR3 is TGTGCCAGCAGCCAGATGGACGGCCAAGAGACCCAGTACTTC. Its translation: CASSQMDGQETQYF.